These 32 T cell receptor beta chains originate from one sample sequenced in a study of identifying expanded T cells in peripheral blood (dated by TCRdb to about 2019). Libraries were built with the immunoSEQ multiplex PCR assay. In its TCRdb copy, this immuneACCESS table keeps in-frame sequences only and misses some clones. Where compared with another copy, unresolved V genes explain less than half of these, and the others have no known cause. Counted in this sample were about 110,000 clones; about 87% of them appeared once. 8% to 9% of the sample is in the top ten clones. Sequenced: blood. These receptors were obtained from a person aged 18 to 69 in good health.

The count of this clone is one. The gene calls are TRBV6-6 and TRBJ2-7, with a tentative D call TRBD2 (5 bases). Per germline, CDR1 MNHNY and CDR2 SVGAGI (reference sequence). Deletions cut 7 bases from V and 1 base from J, with 5 bases between. CDR3 length: 11 residues. CDR3 in amino acids: CASKRSYEQYF. CDR3 sequence (DNA): TGTGCCAGCAAGCGGTCCTACGAGCAGTACTTC.

V is TRBV2 and J is TRBJ2-5; no reliable D call. Trimming removed 8 bases at V and 5 bases at J, with 18 bases between. The CDR3 is 14 residues long. The germline gives CDR1 SNHLY, CDR2 FYNNEI. The CDR3 sequence: CASPSKGVEETQYF. The CDR3 nucleotides read TGTGCCAGCCCTTCGAAGGGTGTGGAGGAGACCCAGTACTTC.

This chain links TRBV27 with TRBJ2-1; possible D gene TRBD2, 6 bases. The CDR3 extends over 12 amino acids. Trimming took off 5 bases at V and 14 bases at J, with 16 bases between the two ends. Germline CDR1 MNHEY, CDR2 SMNVEV (reference sequence). The CDR3 loop is CASSLWGSGEFF. CDR3 DNA: TGTGCCAGCAGTCTGTGGGGGTCGGGAGAGTTCTTC.

The chain combines TRBV6-5 with TRBJ2-5; a weak D match, TRBD2 (6 bases). CDR3 size: 16 residues. CDR1 and CDR2 from the germline V gene are MNHEY and SVGAGI. Deletions cut 2 bases from V and 1 base from J, with 14 bases between. In DNA form, the CDR3 reads TGTGCCAGCAGTTACGGTCCAGGCGGGGCCCAAGAGACCCAGTACTTC. This translates into CASSYGPGGAQETQYF.

The chain carries TRBV19 and TRBJ2-5; D unclear. The CDR3 covers 15 residues. V was shortened by 3 bases and J by 3 bases, with 14 bases between the two germline ends. Looked up from germline, CDR1 is LNHDA and CDR2 is SQIVND (reference sequence). CDR3 bases: TGTGCCAGTAGTATCTCGGCAGACCGCAAAGAGACCCAGTACTTC. It is translated as CASSISADRKETQYF.

The rearrangement joins TRBV4-2 to TRBJ2-2; D unresolved. V lost 7 bases and J lost 1, with 7 bases in between. Germline assignment: CDR1 LGHNA and CDR2 YNFKEQ. The length of the CDR3 is 13 residues. As DNA, the CDR3 is TGTGCCAGCACCGTAGGGAACACCGGGGAGCTGTTTTTT. Its protein product is CASTVGNTGELFF.

This sequence joins TRBV7-8 and TRBJ1-5; no reliable D call. Germline V lookup: CDR1 SGHVS, CDR2 FQNEAQ. The V and J ends lost 1 base and 5 bases respectively, with 12 bases between them. This CDR3 has 15 residues. The CDR3 loop reads CASSLGDGFHQPQHF. The CDR3, as DNA: TGTGCCAGCAGCTTAGGAGACGGGTTCCATCAGCCCCAGCATTTT.

This chain links TRBV11-1 with TRBJ2-4; 7 nucleotides align to TRBD1. The CDR3 sequence is 14 residues long. With V trimmed by 4 bases and J by 4 bases, 4 bases remained unmatched. Germline lookup yields CDR1 SGHAT and CDR2 FQDESV (reference sequence). The DNA for the CDR3 is TGTGCCAGCAGCTCCGACAGGGAGAAAAACATTCAGTACTTC. Its protein product is CASSSDREKNIQYF. Full variable domain (outside the CDR3, taken from reference TRBV11-1 and TRBJ2-4): EAEVAQSPRYKITEKSQAVAFWCDPISGHATLYWYRQILGQGPELLVQFQDESVVDDSQLPKDRFSAERLKGVDSTLKIQPAELGDSAMYLCASSSDREKNIQYFGAGTRLSVL.

This sequence joins TRBV9 and TRBJ2-1; D is uncertain. Germline V gives CDR1 SGDLS, CDR2 YYNGEE. V gave up 1 base and J gave up 6 bases, with 8 bases separating them. The CDR3 spans 13 residues. CDR3 amino acids: CASSVYGGNEQFF. In nucleotides, the CDR3 is TGTGCCAGCAGCGTATATGGCGGCAATGAGCAGTTCTTC.

The rearrangement joins TRBV7-2 to TRBJ2-2; D might be TRBD2 (6 bases). The CDR3 is 14 residues long. V was clipped by 4 bases and J by 6 bases, with 12 bases between them. Germline V gene sequence: CDR1 SGHTA, CDR2 FQGNSA. CDR3 coding DNA: TGTGCCAGCAGCTCCTGGGGGGATTCCGGGGAGCTGTTTTTT. Amino acids: CASSSWGDSGELFF.

The chain links TRBV4-1 to TRBJ2-3; weak D call: TRBD2 (5 bases). The CDR3 covers 17 residues. The V gene's germline CDR1 is MGHRA and CDR2 YSYEKL. Trimming cost V 0 bases and J 2 bases, with 15 bases left between them. DNA of the CDR3: TGCGCCAGCAGCCAAGATCTTTCGGCTAGCTTCACAGATACGCAGTATTTT. Its protein is CASSQDLSASFTDTQYF.

V and J are TRBV27 and TRBJ1-3, with D possibly TRBD1 on 5 matching bases. Looked up from germline, CDR1 is MNHEY and CDR2 is SMNVEV (reference sequence). The CDR3 is 16 amino acids. The V end was cut by 8 bases, the J end by 0 bases, with 17 bases between. The CDR3 spells CASQVTGRNSGNTIYF. CDR3 DNA sequence: TGTGCCAGCCAAGTTACGGGGCGTAACTCTGGAAACACCATATATTTT.

The chain carries TRBV5-4 and TRBJ2-2; TRBD1 is a possible D gene (6 bases). CDR1 is SGHNT and CDR2 is YYREEE in the germline V gene (reference sequence). The CDR3 is made up of 16 amino acids. Trimming left V 0 bases short and J 3 bases short, with 12 bases between. The CDR3 DNA reads as TGTGCCAGCAGCTTGGGGTACAGGGTCGACACCGGGGAGCTGTTTTTT. Translated, it gives CASSLGYRVDTGELFF.

The gene calls are TRBV4-2 and TRBJ1-5; 8 nucleotides match TRBD1. Germline lookup yields CDR1 LGHNA and CDR2 YNFKEQ. The CDR3 sequence is 18 residues long. J was trimmed by 1 base and V by 3 bases; bases with no gene match: 11. The CDR3 region is CASSHPPGGAGSNQPQHF. The CDR3 coding sequence is TGTGCCAGCAGCCACCCTCCAGGGGGCGCAGGGAGCAATCAGCCCCAGCATTTT.

Notes on this clone: Distinct nucleotide sequences in the sample also encode this CDR3. The CDR3 loop reads CASSEVRNEQFF. The CDR3, as DNA: TGTGCCAGCAGTGAAGTAAGGAATGAGCAGTTCTTC. The chain carries TRBV6-1 and TRBJ2-1; D not certain. The ends were cut back, 1 base at V and 7 bases at J, with 5 bases in the middle. The CDR3 totals 12 residues. CDR1 and CDR2 (germline): MNHNS, SASEGT.

The chain is built from TRBV6-5 and TRBJ1-2; tentatively, D is TRBD1 (6 bases). With 0 bases removed from V and 7 bases from J, the gap between germline ends came to 18 bases. CDR1 is MNHEY and CDR2 is SVGAGI in the germline V gene. The CDR3 is made up of 16 amino acids. The CDR3 region is CASSYSFTGGGRGYTF. The DNA of the CDR3 is TGTGCCAGCAGTTACTCGTTTACTGGCGGGGGGCGTGGCTACACCTTC.

This clone was detected once. The genes are TRBV9 and TRBJ2-2; maybe TRBD2 (6 bases). Germline CDR1 SGDLS, CDR2 YYNGEE. V lost 0 bases, J lost 6 bases, and 6 bases lay in between. The CDR3 is made up of 13 amino acids. The CDR3 reads CASSVGEAGELFF. The DNA for the CDR3 is TGTGCCAGCAGCGTAGGGGAGGCCGGGGAGCTGTTTTTT.

This clone has more than one count but fewer than ten. The chain combines TRBV4-2 with TRBJ1-4; D not resolved. Germline V CDR1 and CDR2: LGHNA, YNFKEQ. The V and J ends lost 1 base and 8 bases respectively, with 8 bases between them. The CDR3 sequence is 13 residues long. Here the CDR3 DNA reads TGTGCCAGCAGCCAAGGAGGAGGGGAAAAACTGTTTTTT. The encoded protein is CASSQGGGEKLFF.

This clone was seen once. The rearrangement uses TRBV7-3 and TRBJ2-3, with D perhaps assigned TRBD1 or TRBD2 (5 bases each). Germline loops: CDR1 SGHTA, CDR2 FQGTGA. This CDR3 region has 16 residues. V was cut by 5 bases and J by 3 bases, with 18 bases left in between. The CDR3 nucleotides are TGTGCCAGCAGCCCATCCCCCGGGGCCCGGACAGATACGCAGTATTTT. It translates to CASSPSPGARTDTQYF.

The V and J genes are TRBV6-6 and TRBJ2-3, with D possibly matching TRBD2 (6 bases). V lost 10 bases to trimming and J lost 1 base, with 21 bases between them. Germline V gives CDR1 MNHNY, CDR2 SVGAGI (reference sequence). The CDR3 has 16 residues. Here the CDR3 DNA reads TGTGCCACAAACCCCGGCGCGGGACGTGGCACAGATACGCAGTATTTT. This sequence encodes CATNPGAGRGTDTQYF.

The CDR3 nucleotides are TGTGCCAGCAGCCGCAGGGTGAGAGCCGGGGAGCTGTTTTTT. Residues: CASSRRVRAGELFF. The rearrangement links TRBV5-8 to TRBJ2-2; the D gene is possibly TRBD1 (5 bases). This CDR3 contains 14 residues. Germline V CDR1 and CDR2: SGHTS, YDEGEE. With 4 bases removed from V and 6 bases from J, the gap between germline ends came to 13 bases.

The rearrangement uses TRBV7-9 and TRBJ1-2; 10 positions agree with TRBD1. After removal of 3 bases from V and 4 bases from J, the junction contained 5 bases not matched to a gene. The CDR3 sequence is 15 residues long. Per the germline V gene, CDR1 is SEHNR and CDR2 is FQNEAQ (reference sequence). CDR3 amino acids: CASSLPGQGIYGYTF. In DNA form, the CDR3 reads TGTGCCAGCAGCTTGCCGGGACAGGGGATCTATGGCTACACCTTC.

This chain links TRBV10-1 with TRBJ2-7; the match to TRBD1 covers 10 bases. The length of the CDR3 is 13 residues. Germline lookup yields CDR1 WNHNN and CDR2 SYGVQD (reference sequence). V trimming: 5 bases; J trimming: 6 bases; junction bases outside the gene matches: 4. The CDR3 region is CASSWTGGIEQYF. DNA for the CDR3: TGCGCCAGCAGTTGGACAGGGGGAATCGAGCAGTACTTC.

The chain uses TRBV7-3 and TRBJ1-2; D uncertain. There are 15 residues in the CDR3. CDR1 is SGHTA, CDR2 FQGTGA, per germline. V lost 2 bases and J 4 bases, leaving 14 bases between the germline ends. The CDR3 DNA is TGTGCCAGCAGCTTATCCCCACAGAGTCCCTATGGCTACACCTTC. The encoded protein is CASSLSPQSPYGYTF. The full variable domain, completed using reference TRBV7-3 and TRBJ1-2, is GAGVSQTPSNKVTEKGKYVELRCDPISGHTALYWYRQSLGQGPEFLIYFQGTGAADDSGLPNDRFFAVRPEGSVSTLKIQRTERGDSAVYLCASSLSPQSPYGYTFGSGTRLTVV.

V is TRBV6-5 and J is TRBJ2-5, with D unresolved. This CDR3 is 10 amino acids long. Germline lookup yields CDR1 MNHEY and CDR2 SVGAGI. V lost 11 bases and J 2 bases, leaving 6 bases between the germline ends. The CDR3 here is CAVGQETQYF. The DNA of the CDR3 is TGTGCCGTGGGGCAAGAGACCCAGTACTTC.

The chain is built from TRBV29-1 and TRBJ2-1; D gene ambiguous. Per the germline V gene, CDR1 is SQVTM and CDR2 is ANQGSEA. V was shortened by 8 bases and J by 6 bases, with 14 bases between the two germline ends. The CDR3 spans 12 residues. This chain's CDR3 is CSSGQTFNEQFF. The CDR3 region has the DNA TGCAGCTCCGGTCAGACTTTCAATGAGCAGTTCTTC.

This chain links TRBV28 with TRBJ2-3; 8 nucleotides agree with TRBD2. The germline V gene encodes CDR1 MDHEN and CDR2 SYDVKM. This CDR3 region has 16 residues. V lost 10 bases and J lost 3; bases outside the gene matches: 15. The CDR3 sequence: CATLKNGRAATDTQYF. CDR3 nucleotides: TGTGCCACCCTGAAAAACGGGAGGGCCGCGACAGATACGCAGTATTTT.

The chain carries TRBV5-1 and TRBJ2-7; D might be TRBD1 (6 bases). The CDR3 sequence is 14 residues long. From germline, CDR1 is SGHRS and CDR2 YFSETQ. The V gene lost 4 bases and the J gene lost 2 bases, with 13 bases spanning the gap. CDR3 amino acids: CASSTRGQAYEQYF. DNA of the CDR3: TGCGCCAGCAGCACCCGGGGACAAGCCTACGAGCAGTACTTC.

This rearrangement joins TRBV2 to TRBJ1-2, with 8 nucleotides matching TRBD1. The J segment lost 5 bases and the V segment lost 6 bases, leaving 8 bases of the junction unmatched. There are 14 residues in the CDR3. Germline assignment: CDR1 SNHLY and CDR2 FYNNEI. CDR3 DNA sequence: TGTGCCAGCAGACTCGACAGGGGACCTTATGGCTACACCTTC. Its translation is CASRLDRGPYGYTF.

The V gene is TRBV19, the J gene TRBJ2-2, with a possible D match to TRBD2 (5 bases). CDR3 length: 15 residues. The germline gives CDR1 LNHDA, CDR2 SQIVND (reference sequence). The V gene lost 0 bases and the J gene lost 0 bases, with 5 bases spanning the gap. For the CDR3, the DNA is TGTGCCAGTAGTATAGACGGGGCGAACACCGGGGAGCTGTTTTTT. This codes for CASSIDGANTGELFF.

This clone was counted once. The V gene is TRBV28, the J gene TRBJ1-1; 8 bases line up with TRBD1. CDR1 is MDHEN, CDR2 SYDVKM, per germline. J was trimmed by 0 bases and V by 4 bases; bases with no gene match: 10. The CDR3 has 17 residues. CDR3 bases: TGTGCCAGCAGTTCAAGACAGGGGCCTTGGATGAACACTGAAGCTTTCTTT. Amino acid sequence: CASSSRQGPWMNTEAFF. Full variable domain (remainder filled in from reference TRBV28 and TRBJ1-1): DVKVTQSSRYLVKRTGEKVFLECVQDMDHENMFWYRQDPGLGLRLIYFSYDVKMKEKGDIPEGYSVSREKKERFSLILESASTNQTSMYLCASSSRQGPWMNTEAFFGQGTRLTVV.

The V and J genes are TRBV19 and TRBJ1-1; no firm D call. The CDR3 has 16 residues. Trimming took off 7 bases at V and 7 bases at J, with 25 bases between the two ends. Looked up from germline, CDR1 is LNHDA and CDR2 is SQIVND (reference sequence). CDR3 bases: TGTGCCAGTACCAACCCCGGTGACCCCCGGGGAGGTGAAGCTTTCTTT. Translated: CASTNPGDPRGGEAFF.